This TCR beta chain was sequenced for a study of blood T cell repertoires in COVID-19. In the study overall: Italy, Spain and the United States were the sources of the convalescent and acute COVID-19 samples. Sample material is recorded as cDNA or gDNA derived from T cells, B-cell-depleted T cells, or PBMCs.

As handled by the study authors: Amplifying reference gene primers gave estimates of nucleated cell counts. Assay used: immunoSEQ multiplex PCR; TCRdb lists only in-frame clones, some missing. Clone size and V and J calls were adopted from that table, with D and trimming inferred from the DNA. Counted here are about 50,000 clones, 70% to 90% occurring once; the ten biggest clones make up 15% to 17%. Deletions cut 1 base from V and 1 base from J, with 8 bases between. From germline, CDR1 is SGHVS and CDR2 FQNEAQ. This CDR3 is 14 amino acids long. This sequence originates from a human donor in a cohort sampled during active COVID-19. The donor label of this sample is uncertain. Sample: peripheral blood. The chain recombines TRBV7-8 with TRBJ2-7; D perhaps matches TRBD2 (5 bases). In nucleotides, the CDR3 is TGTGCCAGCAGCTTAGGAGGGATTTCCTACGAGCAGTACTTC. Protein: CASSLGGISYEQYF.